This T cell receptor beta chain came from a study of post-analysis software for immune sequencing data. Study results and limitations: Strong co-clustering by F measure linked samples that shared a preparation batch.

The CDR3 extends over 18 amino acids. V gave up 1 base and J gave up 2 bases; unmatched junction bases: 7. CDR1 and CDR2 from the germline V gene are SGHTA and FQGNSA. cDNA libraries for TCR beta contained unique molecular identifiers. TCRdb processed the PCR reads anew with MiXCR; each CDR3 protein has one entry. The table has 150,000 to 200,000 distinct CDR3 sequences, 36% seen once. This clonotype was seen many times. Its antigen is not known. The sequenced sample was blood, obtained after autologous hematopoietic stem cell transplantation. The rearrangement joins TRBV7-2 to TRBJ2-7; the match to TRBD2 covers 14 bases. The receptor was derived from a girl aged 5-17 years with multiple sclerosis. CDR3 nucleotides: TGTGCCAGCAGCTTAGTGGGGACTAGCGGGAGAAGGGCCTACGAGCAGTACTTC. Translation gives CASSLVGTSGRRAYEQYF.